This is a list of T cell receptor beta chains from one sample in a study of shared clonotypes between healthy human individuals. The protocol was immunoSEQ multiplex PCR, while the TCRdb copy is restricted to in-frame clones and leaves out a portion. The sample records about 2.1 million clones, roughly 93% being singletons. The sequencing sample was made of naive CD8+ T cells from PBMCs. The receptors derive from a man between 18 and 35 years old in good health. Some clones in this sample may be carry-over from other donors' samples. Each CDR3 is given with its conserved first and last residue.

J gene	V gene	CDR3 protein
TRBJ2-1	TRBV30	CAWSVTSGRNEQFF
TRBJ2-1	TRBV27	CASSLGGLYNEQFF
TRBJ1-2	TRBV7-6	CASSPGGYNGYTF
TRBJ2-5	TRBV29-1	CSVPGTGSWETQYF
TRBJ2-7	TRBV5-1	CASSFFSGSYEQYF
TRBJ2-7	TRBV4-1	CASGPGQGFYEQYF
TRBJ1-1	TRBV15	CATSRRDSNTEAFF
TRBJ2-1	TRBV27	CASSQYVYNEQFF
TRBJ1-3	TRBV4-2	CASSQSRGGNTIYF
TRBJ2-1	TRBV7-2	CASLDREYLNEQFF
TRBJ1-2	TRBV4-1	CASSQDLGNRDLDGYTF
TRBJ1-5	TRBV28	CASSLAVNSNQPQHF
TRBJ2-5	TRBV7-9	CASSFPPSPKGGTQYF
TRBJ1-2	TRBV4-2	CASRPGGNYGYTF
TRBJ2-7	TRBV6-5	CASSPARGKYYEQYF
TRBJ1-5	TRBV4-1	CASSPVGTGSYWSNQPQHF
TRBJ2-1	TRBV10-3	CAISWGEDRYEQFF
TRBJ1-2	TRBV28	CASSSSEGGHPYYGYTF
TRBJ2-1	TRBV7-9	CASSPLQLAGTYDEQFF
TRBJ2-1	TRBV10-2	CASSEKREAYNEQFF
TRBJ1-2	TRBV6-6	CASSYGTSNGYTF
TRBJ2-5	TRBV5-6	CASSFSPTGEETQYF
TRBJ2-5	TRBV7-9	CASSPAAEGETQYF
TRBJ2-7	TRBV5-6	CASSLASGRAYEQYF
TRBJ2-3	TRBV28	CASSPLTDGSADTQYF
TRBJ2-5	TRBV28	CASSLGDSGETQYF
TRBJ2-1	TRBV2	CASRELAGHYNEQFF
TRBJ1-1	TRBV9	CASSVGRDTGNTEAFF
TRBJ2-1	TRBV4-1	CASSRPLAAHNEQFF
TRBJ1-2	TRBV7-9	CASSFGEGGYTF
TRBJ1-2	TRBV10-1	CASSEPTSAGPANYGYTF
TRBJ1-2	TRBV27	CASSLSGAGYTF
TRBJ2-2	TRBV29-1	CSVAGGITGELFF
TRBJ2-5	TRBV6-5	CASSYRETQYF
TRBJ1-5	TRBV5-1	CASSWSYGNQPQHF
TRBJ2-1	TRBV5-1	CASIASGRGIDNEQFF
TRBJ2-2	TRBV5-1	CASTTSESHGELFF
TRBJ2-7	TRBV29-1	CSVVSRDAYEQYF
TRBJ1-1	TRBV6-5	CASSSRAIDEEAFF
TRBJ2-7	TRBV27	CASSSPGTGDYEQYF
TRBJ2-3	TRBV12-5	CASGFADTQYF
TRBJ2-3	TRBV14	CASSQGAGGTDTQYF